These 24 T cell receptor beta chains came from one sample sequenced in a study of cytomegalovirus exposure and HLA in healthy donors (dated by TCRdb to about 2017). The library came from the immunoSEQ multiplex PCR assay. For the multiplex PCR, a mixture combining 60 forward primers for TCR Vbeta segments and 13 reverse primers for TCR Jbeta segments was used. Here the immuneACCESS table is served through TCRdb, limited to in-frame sequences with V and J called. Missing clones are a known gap in these copies; in checked studies unresolved V genes cover under half, and the rest lacks a known reason. This sample holds nearly 200,000 clones; approximately 78% were observed only once. Of the sample, 6.5% is held by the ten largest clones. Sequences were obtained from PBMCs. These receptors all come from a woman between 50 and 59 years old in good health and CMV-seropositive.

The chain employs TRBV28 and TRBJ2-1; D unclear. Germline V gene sequence: CDR1 MDHEN, CDR2 SYDVKM. The length of the CDR3 is 13 residues. Trimming left V 5 bases short and J 1 base short, with 6 bases between. This chain's CDR3 is CASSLRSYNEQFF. For the CDR3, the DNA is TGTGCCAGCAGTCTCAGATCCTACAATGAGCAGTTCTTC.

The chain employs TRBV18 and TRBJ2-6, with 7 bases fitting TRBD1. There are 18 residues in the CDR3. Trimming at V came to 5 bases and at J to 0 bases, leaving 10 bases not matched to a gene. Per germline, CDR1 KGHSH and CDR2 LQKENI. CDR3 nucleotide sequence: TGTGCCAGCTCATCTCCCGGGACAGCTTTCTCTGGGGCCAACGTCCTGACTTTC. Translation gives CASSSPGTAFSGANVLTF.

V gene TRBV5-4 combines with J gene TRBJ2-3; 11 bases match TRBD2. Germline loops: CDR1 SGHNT, CDR2 YYREEE (reference sequence). Trimming removed 4 bases from V and 6 bases from J; junction bases left unmatched: 7. The length of the CDR3 is 15 residues. The CDR3 protein is CASSRTSGSGDTQYF. For the CDR3, the DNA is TGTGCCAGCAGCCGGACTAGCGGGTCCGGGGATACGCAGTATTTT.

The rearrangement joins TRBV11-3 to TRBJ2-1; 15 bases are shared with TRBD2. Germline CDR1 and CDR2: SGHNT and YENEEA. Trimming took 5 bases from V and 8 from J; bases not matched to a gene: 10. CDR3 length: 17 residues. This CDR3 reads CASSTGTSGRSSYEQFF. CDR3 coding DNA: TGTGCCAGCAGCACCGGGACTAGCGGGAGGTCTTCCTATGAGCAGTTCTTC. Complete variable domain (other parts from reference TRBV11-3 and TRBJ2-1): EAGVVQSPRYKIIEKKQPVAFWCNPISGHNTLYWYLQNLGQGPELLIRYENEEAVDDSQLPKDRFSAERLKGVDSTLKIQPAELGDSAVYLCASSTGTSGRSSYEQFFGPGTRLTVL.

Written as DNA, the CDR3 is TGTGCCAGCAGGTTAGCGGCCACCACAGATACGCAGTATTTT. Its protein is CASRLAATTDTQYF. This chain joins TRBV5-4 and TRBJ2-3, with D possibly being TRBD2 (6 bases). Per germline, CDR1 SGHNT and CDR2 YYREEE (reference sequence). Deletions cut 5 bases from V and 2 bases from J, with 12 bases between. The CDR3 spans 14 residues.

The J gene is TRBJ1-5, the V gene TRBV28; possibly TRBD1 for D (5 bases). This CDR3 is built from 13 residues. With 2 bases removed from V and 16 bases from J, the gap between germline ends came to 18 bases. Germline lookup yields CDR1 MDHEN and CDR2 SYDVKM. The CDR3 reads CASSLLYETDEHF. CDR3 sequence (DNA): TGTGCCAGCAGTTTACTTTACGAGACAGACGAACATTTT.

As regards this clone: Germline and junction disagree at one end, which may indicate a read error. This rearrangement joins TRBV2 to TRBJ2-4; D is unresolved. The CDR3 is made up of 13 amino acids. The germline CDR1 and CDR2 sequences are SNHLY and FYNNEI. The CDR3 reads CASSAQAKNSQYF. In DNA, the CDR3 is TGTGCCAGCAGTGCCCAGGCTAAAAACAGTCAGTACTTC.

A remark on this clone: One end of the junction fails to match germline, which may point to a read error. The chain combines TRBV7-9 with TRBJ2-4; weak D call: TRBD1 (7 bases). Germline V gives CDR1 SEHNR, CDR2 FQNEAQ (reference sequence). This CDR3 spans 14 amino acids. The CDR3 reads CSSSSGGTANIQYF. CDR3 coding DNA: TGTTCCAGCAGCTCCGGCGGGACAGCAAACATTCAGTACTTC.

This chain joins TRBV4-3 and TRBJ1-6, with D perhaps TRBD1 (6 bases). Between the trimmed V and J ends, which lost 6 bases and 10 bases, there was a span of 19 bases. The CDR3 is 15 amino acids. Germline CDR1 reads LGHNA; CDR2 reads YSLEER. Here the CDR3 DNA reads TGCGCCAGCAGTCGTTCCGGGGGGGGCGACTCACCCCTCCACTTT. It encodes CASSRSGGGDSPLHF.

The V gene is TRBV15, the J gene TRBJ2-3; D remains unclear. This CDR3 region has 12 residues. V shed 1 base and J shed 5 bases, with 4 bases lying between them. The germline V gene has CDR1 LNHNV and CDR2 YYDKDF (reference sequence). The CDR3 protein is CATSRGGDTQYF. The CDR3 DNA follows: TGTGCCACCAGCAGAGGCGGAGATACGCAGTATTTT. The full variable domain, with the rest looked up from reference TRBV15 and TRBJ2-3, is DAMVIQNPRYQVTQFGKPVTLSCSQTLNHNVMYWYQQKSSQAPKLLFHYYDKDFNNEADTPDNFQSRRPNTSFCFLDIRSPGLGDTAMYLCATSRGGDTQYFGPGTRLTVL.

DNA of the CDR3: TGCGCCAGCAGCTCATTAGAGCGGGAGTATACAGATACGCAGTATTTT. Translating it yields CASSSLEREYTDTQYF. The chain carries TRBV5-1 and TRBJ2-3; 8 bases are shared with TRBD2. Germline V CDR1 and CDR2: SGHRS, YFSETQ. The ends lost 3 bases at V and 3 bases at J; junction bases unmatched: 9. The CDR3 loop spans 16 amino acids. The full variable domain, completed using reference TRBV5-1 and TRBJ2-3, is KAGVTQTPRYLIKTRGQQVTLSCSPISGHRSVSWYQQTPGQGLQFLFEYFSETQRNKGNFPGRFSGRQFSNSRSEMNVSTLELGDSALYLCASSSLEREYTDTQYFGPGTRLTVL.

J is TRBJ2-1 and V is TRBV6-1, with 10 bases aligning to TRBD2. Trimming removed 6 bases from V and 4 bases from J; junction bases left unmatched: 6. Germline CDR1 is MNHNS and CDR2 is SASEGT. The CDR3 loop spans 15 amino acids. CDR3 sequence (DNA): TGTGCCAGCAGGATAGCGGGAGGTGGGTACAATGAGCAGTTCTTC. This codes for CASRIAGGGYNEQFF.

The rearrangement uses TRBV7-8 and TRBJ1-2; a weak D match, TRBD1 (5 bases). The CDR3 has 14 amino acids. Trimming pared 1 base from V and 4 bases from J, leaving 10 bases between. Germline V gives CDR1 SGHVS, CDR2 FQNEAQ. The CDR3 here is CASSLGPGIYGYTF. The CDR3 DNA reads TGTGCCAGCAGCTTAGGCCCAGGGATCTATGGCTACACCTTC.

V usage is TRBV6-4 and J usage is TRBJ2-3, with D perhaps TRBD2 (5 bases). Germline CDR1 is MRHNA and CDR2 is SNTAGT. The CDR3 sequence is 13 residues long. Trimming pared 3 bases from V and 2 bases from J, leaving 6 bases between. CDR3 region: CASSERVTDTQYF. DNA of the CDR3: TGTGCCAGCAGTGAGAGGGTCACAGATACGCAGTATTTT.

The chain is built from TRBV18 and TRBJ2-5, with TRBD1 matching over 8 bases. The J call is in doubt because the DNA end fits TRBJ2-7 better. Germline-derived CDR1 and CDR2 are KGHSH and LQKENI. The CDR3 sequence is 15 residues long. CDR3: CASSPSSDRVYEQYF. As DNA, the CDR3 is TGTGCCAGCTCACCGTCTTCGGACAGGGTCTACGAGCAGTACTTC.

The V call is TRBV5-6, the J call TRBJ1-4; TRBD1 matches 8 bases. The V and J ends lost 4 bases and 6 bases, in that order; junction bases with no gene match: 5. Germline CDR1 SGHDT, CDR2 YYEEEE. This CDR3 contains 14 residues. The CDR3 sequence is CASSDRGGDEKLFF. The CDR3 DNA reads as TGTGCCAGCAGCGACAGGGGAGGGGATGAAAAACTGTTTTTT.

The J gene is TRBJ2-7, the V gene TRBV4-3, with 8 bases fitting TRBD1. The CDR3 length is 15 residues. Germline V gene sequence: CDR1 LGHNA, CDR2 YSLEER. The trim removed 0 bases at V and 6 bases at J, leaving 7 bases unmatched. In DNA, the CDR3 is TGCGCCAGCAGCCAAGATCCGAGACAGGGGTCCGAGCAGTACTTC. Protein sequence: CASSQDPRQGSEQYF.

This clone showed up just once. Sequence at one end of the junction differs from germline and may be a read error. The rearrangement uses TRBV2 and TRBJ2-4; 7 nucleotides agree with TRBD2. Per the germline V gene, CDR1 is SNHLY and CDR2 is FYNNEI. The CDR3 has 14 amino acids. The CDR3 bases are TGTGCCAGCAACCTAGCGGAAGCCAAAAACAGTCAGTACTTC. Translation gives CASNLAEAKNSQYF.

In its sample, this clone was seen once. The V call is TRBV4-1, the J call TRBJ2-5; no clear D. Per the germline V gene, CDR1 is MGHRA and CDR2 is YSYEKL. This CDR3 region has 13 residues. V lost 2 bases, J lost 5 bases, and 9 bases lay in between. The CDR3 DNA follows: TGCGCCAGCAGCCAAACCGCGGTGGAGACCCAGTACTTC. Amino acids: CASSQTAVETQYF.

With regard to this clone: An end of the junction differs from the germline gene, which may be a read error. Other DNA sequences in the sample encode the same CDR3. The chain couples TRBV7-6 to TRBJ2-3, with 10 positions matching TRBD2. The germline CDR1 and CDR2 sequences are SGHVS and FNYEAQ. CDR3 length equals 16 residues. The CDR3 loop reads CASSLLSGGTPDTQYF. The CDR3 DNA reads as TGCGCCAGCAGCCTACTTAGCGGGGGGACCCCAGATACGCAGTATTTT.

This sequence joins TRBV7-2 and TRBJ2-3, with TRBD1 matching over 8 bases. V shed 5 bases, J shed 6 bases, and the junction held 13 bases outside the gene matches. Germline CDR1 SGHTA, CDR2 FQGNSA. The CDR3 loop spans 16 amino acids. The CDR3 coding sequence is TGTGCCAGCAGCCGAAGGGTTCAGGGGGCGGTGGATACGCAGTATTTT. Translation: CASSRRVQGAVDTQYF.

The rearrangement joins TRBV5-6 to TRBJ2-7; D may be TRBD1 (5 bases). CDR3 length equals 15 residues. V was cut by 3 bases and J by 7 bases, with 20 bases left in between. Germline loops: CDR1 SGHDT, CDR2 YYEEEE. The chain's CDR3 is CASSSPPDSLREQYF. The CDR3 coding sequence is TGTGCCAGCAGCTCCCCCCCCGACAGCCTACGGGAGCAGTACTTC.

V usage is TRBV18 and J usage is TRBJ1-2; tentative D call: TRBD1 (5 bases). The length of the CDR3 is 15 residues. Per the germline V gene, CDR1 is KGHSH and CDR2 is LQKENI. The germline V and J ends were trimmed by 6 bases and 3 bases, with 17 bases remaining between them. The CDR3, as DNA: TGTGCCAGCTCGCCCGACAGCCCAATGGACTATGGCTACACCTTC. It specifies CASSPDSPMDYGYTF.

The chain couples TRBV6-5 to TRBJ2-7; D may be TRBD1 (6 bases). V lost 5 bases to trimming and J lost 0 bases, with 14 bases between them. The CDR3 loop spans 15 amino acids. From germline, CDR1 is MNHEY and CDR2 SVGAGI. In DNA, the CDR3 is TGTGCCAGCAGTCAAAAGGACAGCAGCTCCTACGAGCAGTACTTC. It is translated as CASSQKDSSSYEQYF.